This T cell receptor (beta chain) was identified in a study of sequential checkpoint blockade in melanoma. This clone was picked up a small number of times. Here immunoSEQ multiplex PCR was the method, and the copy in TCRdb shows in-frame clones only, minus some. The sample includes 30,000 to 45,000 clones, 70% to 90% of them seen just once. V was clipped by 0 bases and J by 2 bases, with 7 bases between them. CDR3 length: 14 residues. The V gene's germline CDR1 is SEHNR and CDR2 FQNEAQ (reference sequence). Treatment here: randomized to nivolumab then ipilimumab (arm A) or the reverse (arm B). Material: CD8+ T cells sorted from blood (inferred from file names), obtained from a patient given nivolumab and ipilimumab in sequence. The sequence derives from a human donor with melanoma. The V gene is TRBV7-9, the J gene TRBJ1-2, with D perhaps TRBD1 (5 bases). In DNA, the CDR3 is TGTGCCAGCAGCTTAGCTCCAGGGAACTATGGCTACACCTTC. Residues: CASSLAPGNYGYTF.